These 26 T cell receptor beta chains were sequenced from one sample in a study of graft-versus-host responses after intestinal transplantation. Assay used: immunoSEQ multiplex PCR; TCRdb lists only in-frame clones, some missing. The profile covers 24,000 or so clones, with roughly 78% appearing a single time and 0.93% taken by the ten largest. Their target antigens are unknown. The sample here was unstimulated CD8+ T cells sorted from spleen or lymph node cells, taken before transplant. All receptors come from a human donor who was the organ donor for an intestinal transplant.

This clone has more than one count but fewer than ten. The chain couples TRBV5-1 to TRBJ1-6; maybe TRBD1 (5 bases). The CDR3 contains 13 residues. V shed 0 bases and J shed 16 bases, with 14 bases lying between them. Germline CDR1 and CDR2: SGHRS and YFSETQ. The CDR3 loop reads CASSLAWGMVLHF. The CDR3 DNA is TGCGCCAGCAGCTTGGCCTGGGGCATGGTACTCCACTTT.

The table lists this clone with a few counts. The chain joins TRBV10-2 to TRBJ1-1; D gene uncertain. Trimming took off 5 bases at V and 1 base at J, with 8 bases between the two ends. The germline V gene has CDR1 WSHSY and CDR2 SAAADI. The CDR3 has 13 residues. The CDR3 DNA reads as TGCGCCAGCAGTCTTGCGGGGAACACTGAAGCTTTCTTT. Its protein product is CASSLAGNTEAFF.

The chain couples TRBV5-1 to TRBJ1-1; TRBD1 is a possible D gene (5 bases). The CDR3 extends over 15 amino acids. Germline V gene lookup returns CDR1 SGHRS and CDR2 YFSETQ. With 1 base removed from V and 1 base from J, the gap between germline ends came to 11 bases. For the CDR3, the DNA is TGCGCCAGCAGCTTGACAAGACAGAAGAACACTGAAGCTTTCTTT. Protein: CASSLTRQKNTEAFF.

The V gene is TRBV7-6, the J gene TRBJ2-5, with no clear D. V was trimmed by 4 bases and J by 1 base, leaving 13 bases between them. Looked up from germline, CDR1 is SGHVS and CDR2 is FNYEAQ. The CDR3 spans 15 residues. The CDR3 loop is CASSSPLSLQETQYF. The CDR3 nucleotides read TGTGCCAGCAGCTCCCCATTGAGCCTCCAAGAGACCCAGTACTTC.

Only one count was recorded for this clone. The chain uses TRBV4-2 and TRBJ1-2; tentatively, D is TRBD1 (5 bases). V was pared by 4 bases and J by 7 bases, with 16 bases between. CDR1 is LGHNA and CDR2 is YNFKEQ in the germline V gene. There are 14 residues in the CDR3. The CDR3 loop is CASSPLRDLGGYTF. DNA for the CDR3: TGTGCCAGCAGCCCACTTCGGGACTTGGGTGGCTACACCTTC.

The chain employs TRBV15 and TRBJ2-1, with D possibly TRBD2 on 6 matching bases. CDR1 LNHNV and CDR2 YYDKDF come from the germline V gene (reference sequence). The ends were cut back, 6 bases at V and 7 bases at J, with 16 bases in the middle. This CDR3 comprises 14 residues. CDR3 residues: CATSLSGSGNEQFF. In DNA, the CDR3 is TGTGCCACCAGTCTCTCCGGGAGTGGGAATGAGCAGTTCTTC. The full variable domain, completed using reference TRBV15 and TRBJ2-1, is DAMVIQNPRYQVTQFGKPVTLSCSQTLNHNVMYWYQQKSSQAPKLLFHYYDKDFNNEADTPDNFQSRRPNTSFCFLDIRSPGLGDTAMYLCATSLSGSGNEQFFGPGTRLTVL.

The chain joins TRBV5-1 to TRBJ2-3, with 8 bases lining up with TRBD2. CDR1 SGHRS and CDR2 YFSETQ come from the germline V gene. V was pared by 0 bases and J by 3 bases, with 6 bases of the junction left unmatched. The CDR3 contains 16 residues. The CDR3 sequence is CASSLVSGGWTDTQYF. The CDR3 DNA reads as TGCGCCAGCAGCTTGGTAAGCGGGGGCTGGACAGATACGCAGTATTTT.

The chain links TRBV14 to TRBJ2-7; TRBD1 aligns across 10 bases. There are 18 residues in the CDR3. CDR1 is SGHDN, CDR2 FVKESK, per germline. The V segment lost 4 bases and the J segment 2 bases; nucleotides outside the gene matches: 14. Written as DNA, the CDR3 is TGTGCCAGCAGCCCTATCTCCGACCGGGACAGGGGCCCCTACGAGCAGTACTTC. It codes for CASSPISDRDRGPYEQYF. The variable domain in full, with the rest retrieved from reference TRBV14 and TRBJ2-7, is EAGVTQFPSHSVIEKGQTVTLRCDPISGHDNLYWYRRVMGKEIKFLLHFVKESKQDESGMPNNRFLAERTGGTYSTLKVQPAELEDSGVYFCASSPISDRDRGPYEQYFGPGTRLTVT.

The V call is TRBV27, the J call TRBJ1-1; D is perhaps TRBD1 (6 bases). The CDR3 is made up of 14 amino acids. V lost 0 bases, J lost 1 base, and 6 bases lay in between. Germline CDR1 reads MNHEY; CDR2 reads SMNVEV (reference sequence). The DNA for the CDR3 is TGTGCCAGCAGTTTATCGGGACAGAACACTGAAGCTTTCTTT. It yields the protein CASSLSGQNTEAFF.

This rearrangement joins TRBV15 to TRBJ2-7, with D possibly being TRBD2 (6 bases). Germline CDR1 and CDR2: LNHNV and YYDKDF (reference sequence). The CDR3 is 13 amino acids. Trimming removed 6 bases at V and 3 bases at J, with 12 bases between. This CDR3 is CATRTGELYEQYF. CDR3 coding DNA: TGTGCCACCAGAACGGGGGAGCTCTACGAGCAGTACTTC.

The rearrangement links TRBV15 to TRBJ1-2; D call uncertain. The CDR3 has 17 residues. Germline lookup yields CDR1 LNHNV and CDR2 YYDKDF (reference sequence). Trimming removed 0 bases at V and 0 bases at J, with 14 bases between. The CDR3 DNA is TGTGCCACCAGCAGAGATCAGCAGCCTGTGACTAACTATGGCTACACCTTC. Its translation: CATSRDQQPVTNYGYTF.

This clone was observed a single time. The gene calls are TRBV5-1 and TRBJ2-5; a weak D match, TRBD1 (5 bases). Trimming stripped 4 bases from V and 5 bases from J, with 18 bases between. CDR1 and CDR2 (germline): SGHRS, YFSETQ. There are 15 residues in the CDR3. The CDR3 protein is CASSPLGRGPETQYF. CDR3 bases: TGCGCCAGCAGCCCACTCGGTAGGGGTCCGGAGACCCAGTACTTC.

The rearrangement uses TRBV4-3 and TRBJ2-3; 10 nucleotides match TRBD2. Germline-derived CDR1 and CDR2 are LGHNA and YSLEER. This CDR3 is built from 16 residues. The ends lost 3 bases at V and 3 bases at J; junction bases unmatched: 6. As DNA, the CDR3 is TGCGCCAGCAGCCACAGAAGCGGGGGGGCAACAGATACGCAGTATTTT. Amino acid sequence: CASSHRSGGATDTQYF.

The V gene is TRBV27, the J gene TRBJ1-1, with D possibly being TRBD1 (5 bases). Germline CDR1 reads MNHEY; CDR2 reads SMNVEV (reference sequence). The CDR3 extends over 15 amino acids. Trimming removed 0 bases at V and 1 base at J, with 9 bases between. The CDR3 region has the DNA TGTGCCAGCAGTTTATCGGCAGGGCCGAACACTGAAGCTTTCTTT. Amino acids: CASSLSAGPNTEAFF.

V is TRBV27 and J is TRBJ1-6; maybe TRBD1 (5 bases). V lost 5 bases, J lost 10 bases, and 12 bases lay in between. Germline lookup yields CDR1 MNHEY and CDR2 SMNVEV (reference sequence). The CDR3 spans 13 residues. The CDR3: CASSAGSWSPLHF. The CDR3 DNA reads TGTGCCAGCAGTGCAGGGAGTTGGTCACCCCTCCACTTT.

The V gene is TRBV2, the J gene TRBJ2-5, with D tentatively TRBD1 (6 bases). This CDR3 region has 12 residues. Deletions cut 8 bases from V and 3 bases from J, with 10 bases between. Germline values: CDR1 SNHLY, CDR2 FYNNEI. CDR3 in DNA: TGTGCCAGCTTGACAGGAGAAGAGACCCAGTACTTC. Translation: CASLTGEETQYF.

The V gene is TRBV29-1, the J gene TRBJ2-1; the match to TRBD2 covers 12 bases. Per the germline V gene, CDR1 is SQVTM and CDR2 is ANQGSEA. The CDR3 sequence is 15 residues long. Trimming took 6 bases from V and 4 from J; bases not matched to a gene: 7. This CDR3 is CSVDGTSGLYNEQFF. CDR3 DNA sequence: TGCAGCGTGGACGGGACTAGCGGGTTGTACAATGAGCAGTTCTTC.

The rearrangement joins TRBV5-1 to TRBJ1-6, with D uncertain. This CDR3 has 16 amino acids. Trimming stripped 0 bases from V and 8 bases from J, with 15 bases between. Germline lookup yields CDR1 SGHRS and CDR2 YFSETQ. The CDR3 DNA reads TGCGCCAGCAGCTTGGTAGGTTCTTGGACGGATTCACCCCTCCACTTT. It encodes CASSLVGSWTDSPLHF.

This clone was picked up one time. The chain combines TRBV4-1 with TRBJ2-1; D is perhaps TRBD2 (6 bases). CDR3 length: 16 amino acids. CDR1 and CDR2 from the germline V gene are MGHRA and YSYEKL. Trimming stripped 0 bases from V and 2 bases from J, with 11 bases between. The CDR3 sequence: CASSQEPSATYNEQFF. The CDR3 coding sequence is TGCGCCAGCAGCCAAGAACCTAGCGCCACCTACAATGAGCAGTTCTTC.

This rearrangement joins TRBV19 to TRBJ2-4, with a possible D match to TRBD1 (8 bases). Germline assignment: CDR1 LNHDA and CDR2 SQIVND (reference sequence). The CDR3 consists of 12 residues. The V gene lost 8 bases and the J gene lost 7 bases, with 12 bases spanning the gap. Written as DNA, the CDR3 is TGTGCCAGTGGACAGGGAGGGAACATTCAGTACTTC. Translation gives CASGQGGNIQYF.

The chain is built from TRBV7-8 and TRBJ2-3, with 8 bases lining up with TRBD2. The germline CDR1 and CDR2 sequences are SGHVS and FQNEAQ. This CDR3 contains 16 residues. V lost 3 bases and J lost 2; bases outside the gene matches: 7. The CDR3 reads CASSFRPRGVTDTQYF. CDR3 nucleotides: TGTGCCAGCAGCTTTAGGCCGCGGGGGGTCACAGATACGCAGTATTTT. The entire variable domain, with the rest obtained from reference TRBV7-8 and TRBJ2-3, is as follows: GAGVSQSPRYKVAKRGQDVALRCDPISGHVSLFWYQQALGQGPEFLTYFQNEAQLDKSGLPSDRFFAERPEGSVSTLKIQRTQQEDSAVYLCASSFRPRGVTDTQYFGPGTRLTVL.

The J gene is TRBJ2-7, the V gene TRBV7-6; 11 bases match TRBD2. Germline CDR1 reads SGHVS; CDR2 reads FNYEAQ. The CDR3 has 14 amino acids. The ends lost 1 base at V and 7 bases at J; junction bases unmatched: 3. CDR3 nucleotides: TGTGCCAGCAGCTTAGTTGGGACTAGCGGTGAGCAGTACTTC. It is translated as CASSLVGTSGEQYF.

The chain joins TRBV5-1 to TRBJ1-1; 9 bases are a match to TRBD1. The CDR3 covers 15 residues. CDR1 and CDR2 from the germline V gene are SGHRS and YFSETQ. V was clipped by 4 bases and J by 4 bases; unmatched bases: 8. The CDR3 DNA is TGCGCCAGCAGCCGTTCCGGGACAGGGAGCACTGAAGCTTTCTTT. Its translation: CASSRSGTGSTEAFF.

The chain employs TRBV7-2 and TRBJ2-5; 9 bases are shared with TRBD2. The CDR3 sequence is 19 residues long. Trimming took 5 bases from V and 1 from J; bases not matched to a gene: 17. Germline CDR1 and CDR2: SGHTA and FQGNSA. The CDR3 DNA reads TGTGCCAGCAGCACCAACCTCGGCGGGGGGGTCTATTTCCAAGAGACCCAGTACTTC. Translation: CASSTNLGGGVYFQETQYF. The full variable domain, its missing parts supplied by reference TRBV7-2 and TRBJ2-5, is GAGVSQSPSNKVTEKGKDVELRCDPISGHTALYWYRQSLGQGLEFLIYFQGNSAPDKSGLPSDRFSAERTGGSVSTLTIQRTQQEDSAVYLCASSTNLGGGVYFQETQYFGPGTRLLVL.

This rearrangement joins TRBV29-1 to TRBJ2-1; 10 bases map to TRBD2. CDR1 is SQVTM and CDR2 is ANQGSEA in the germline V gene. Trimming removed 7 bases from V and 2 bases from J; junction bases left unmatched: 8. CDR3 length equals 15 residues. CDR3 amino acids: CSASEREGPYNEQFF. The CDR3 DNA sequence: TGCAGCGCCTCTGAGCGGGAGGGCCCCTACAATGAGCAGTTCTTC.

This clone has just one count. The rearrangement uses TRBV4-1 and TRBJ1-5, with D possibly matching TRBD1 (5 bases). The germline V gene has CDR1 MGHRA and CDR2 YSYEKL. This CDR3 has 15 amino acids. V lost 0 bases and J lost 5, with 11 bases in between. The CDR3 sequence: CASSQEEQADQPQHF. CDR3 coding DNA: TGCGCCAGCAGCCAAGAGGAACAGGCGGATCAGCCCCAGCATTTT.